Below are 32 T cell receptor beta chains sequenced from a single sample in a study of PD-L1 blockade in urothelial cancer. Generated by immunoSEQ multiplex PCR, the TCRdb table keeps only in-frame clones and is missing some. This repertoire shows approximately 86,000 clones, just under 85% found once; its top ten account for less than 8.5%. The time point was: pretreatment peripheral blood. The input for sequencing was PBMCs, taken around atezolizumab (anti-PD-L1) treatment. The receptors originated from a man aged 35 to 55 with urothelial cancer.

The chain uses TRBV7-2 and TRBJ1-1, with TRBD1 identical over 8 bases. V lost 4 bases and J lost 6; bases outside the gene matches: 10. This CDR3 has 15 amino acids. CDR1 is SGHTA, CDR2 FQGNSA, per germline. The CDR3, as DNA: TGTGCCAGCAGCTCCAGGACAGGGAAGAAGGCTGAAGCTTTCTTT. Encoded protein: CASSSRTGKKAEAFF.

This clone was recorded a few times. V is TRBV5-4 and J is TRBJ1-1; the D is unclear. V lost 5 bases and J 4 bases, leaving 15 bases between the germline ends. The V gene's germline CDR1 is SGHNT and CDR2 YYREEE (reference sequence). The CDR3 has 14 residues. DNA of the CDR3: TGTGCCAGCAGTCAAAACCGGGGAGCCACTGAAGCTTTCTTT. Its translation: CASSQNRGATEAFF.

The rearrangement uses TRBV28 and TRBJ2-3; tentative D call: TRBD2 (5 bases). V shed 6 bases and J shed 6 bases, with 19 bases lying between them. The CDR3 has 15 residues. Germline V gene sequence: CDR1 MDHEN, CDR2 SYDVKM. This CDR3 reads CASSETPRTGDTQYF. As DNA, the CDR3 is TGTGCCAGCAGCGAGACTCCGCGGACGGGGGATACGCAGTATTTT.

The chain uses TRBV29-1 and TRBJ1-2; D is undetermined. The length of the CDR3 is 11 residues. Trimming took 4 bases from V and 7 from J, leaving 10 bases between them. The germline gives CDR1 SQVTM, CDR2 ANQGSEA. CDR3 sequence reads: CSVGLTSGYTF. The CDR3, as DNA: TGCAGCGTTGGCCTTACGAGTGGCTACACCTTC.

The V call is TRBV2, the J call TRBJ2-2; 8 nucleotides match TRBD1. CDR3 length equals 14 residues. Germline V CDR1 and CDR2: SNHLY, FYNNEI. With 7 bases clipped from V and 5 bases from J, the junction kept 6 bases outside the gene matches. CDR3 in DNA: TGTGCCAGCACCGGACAGGGCCTTACCGGGGAGCTGTTTTTT. It translates to CASTGQGLTGELFF.

The rearrangement links TRBV6-5 to TRBJ2-5, with 15 bases identical to TRBD2. CDR1 MNHEY and CDR2 SVGAGI come from the germline V gene. The V and J ends lost 4 bases and 4 bases, in that order; junction bases with no gene match: 4. The CDR3 has 16 residues. As DNA, the CDR3 is TGTGCCAGCAGTTCCACGGGACTAGCGGGAGGAGAGACCCAGTACTTC. The encoded protein is CASSSTGLAGGETQYF.

This clone has a single count. The chain's CDR3 is CASSHGVTGTVSSYNEQFF. The CDR3 DNA is TGTGCCAGCTCCCACGGGGTGACAGGGACCGTGAGCTCCTACAATGAGCAGTTCTTC. This sequence joins TRBV2 and TRBJ2-1, with 7 bases lining up with TRBD1. Germline-derived CDR1 and CDR2 are SNHLY and FYNNEI. The V and J ends lost 8 bases and 0 bases, in that order; junction bases with no gene match: 19. The CDR3 consists of 19 residues.

This chain uses TRBV7-9 with TRBJ2-1; 7 nucleotides match TRBD1. The CDR3 covers 15 residues. Looked up from germline, CDR1 is SEHNR and CDR2 is FQNEAQ (reference sequence). The V gene end was trimmed by 5 bases and the J gene end by 4 bases; junction bases not matched to a gene: 8. DNA of the CDR3: TGTGCCAGCAGCCCCCGGCAGGACAGGTACAATGAGCAGTTCTTC. Protein product: CASSPRQDRYNEQFF.

The rearrangement links TRBV30 to TRBJ2-5, with D maybe TRBD1 (5 bases). The last part of the DNA fits TRBJ2-7 better; the J call may be wrong. CDR3 length: 14 amino acids. Germline lookup yields CDR1 GTSNPN and CDR2 SVGIG (reference sequence). The CDR3 DNA reads as TGTGCCTGGAGTGTCCTCGGACACCAATACGAGCAGTACTTC. Translated, it gives CAWSVLGHQYEQYF.

V usage is TRBV28 and J usage is TRBJ2-4; 10 bases are shared with TRBD1. Germline values: CDR1 MDHEN, CDR2 SYDVKM. The CDR3 extends over 16 amino acids. The junction had 5 bases not matched to a gene; V was cut back by 5 bases and J by 1 base. CDR3: CASSTPGQGAKNIQYF. The CDR3 bases are TGTGCCAGCAGTACGCCGGGACAGGGGGCCAAAAACATTCAGTACTTC.

The chain links TRBV27 to TRBJ1-2; a weak D match, TRBD1 (6 bases). CDR1 and CDR2 (germline): MNHEY, SMNVEV (reference sequence). This CDR3 has 13 residues. Trimming pared 3 bases from V and 2 bases from J, leaving 7 bases between. CDR3 sequence reads: CASSFGQNYGYTF. CDR3 nucleotide sequence: TGTGCCAGCAGTTTTGGACAGAACTATGGCTACACCTTC.

This clone was detected only a few times. This chain joins TRBV5-1 and TRBJ1-5; D gene unclear. The CDR3 has 13 residues. Germline V gene lookup returns CDR1 SGHRS and CDR2 YFSETQ. Deletions cut 5 bases from V and 2 bases from J, with 8 bases between. The CDR3 DNA follows: TGCGCCAGCAGTCCGAGTGGCAATCAGCCCCAGCATTTT. Translating it yields CASSPSGNQPQHF.

J is TRBJ2-2 and V is TRBV5-4; D is perhaps TRBD2 (6 bases). Germline CDR1 SGHNT, CDR2 YYREEE (reference sequence). This CDR3 contains 14 residues. V shed 0 bases and J shed 8 bases, with 11 bases lying between them. The CDR3 spells CASSLAGASGELFF. The CDR3 bases are TGTGCCAGCAGCTTGGCGGGAGCGTCGGGGGAGCTGTTTTTT.

The chain combines TRBV6-1 with TRBJ1-4; TRBD1 aligns across 8 bases. The CDR3 loop spans 15 amino acids. Germline V gene lookup returns CDR1 MNHNS and CDR2 SASEGT. V was clipped by 8 bases and J by 5 bases; unmatched bases: 10. In DNA form, the CDR3 reads TGTGCCAGCCTAGAGAACAGGGGGTTGAATGAAAAACTGTTTTTT. This codes for CASLENRGLNEKLFF.

The chain employs TRBV5-5 and TRBJ1-3, with 7 nucleotides matching TRBD1. CDR3 length equals 14 residues. In germline, CDR1 is SGHKS, CDR2 YYEKEE (reference sequence). The J segment lost 6 bases and the V segment lost 4 bases, leaving 7 bases of the junction unmatched. CDR3 protein: CASSPLDRANTIYF. CDR3 coding DNA: TGTGCCAGCAGCCCCCTCGACAGGGCAAACACCATATATTTT.

This chain joins TRBV19 and TRBJ2-5; D may be TRBD1 (5 bases). The CDR3 has 13 amino acids. V was clipped by 5 bases and J by 3 bases, with 10 bases between them. Germline CDR1 is LNHDA and CDR2 is SQIVND (reference sequence). The CDR3 DNA reads TGTGCCAGTAGTCTTTGGACAAAAGAGACCCAGTACTTC. Its translation is CASSLWTKETQYF.

The rearrangement links TRBV19 to TRBJ1-1; D is perhaps TRBD1 (6 bases). CDR3 size: 14 residues. Germline CDR1 reads LNHDA; CDR2 reads SQIVND (reference sequence). V was trimmed by 1 base and J by 6 bases, leaving 12 bases between them. CDR3: CASSIGLDRSEAFF. The CDR3 DNA sequence: TGTGCCAGTAGTATAGGCCTCGACAGGTCTGAAGCTTTCTTT.

The chain carries TRBV9 and TRBJ1-2, with D possibly TRBD1 on 5 matching bases. Trimming shortened V by 3 bases and J by 7 bases, and 10 bases separated the two germline ends. From germline, CDR1 is SGDLS and CDR2 YYNGEE. The CDR3 loop spans 12 amino acids. This CDR3 reads CASSGQYGGYTF. In DNA form, the CDR3 reads TGTGCCAGCAGCGGACAGTACGGTGGCTACACCTTC.

The chain couples TRBV28 to TRBJ1-5; D ambiguous. The CDR3 is 17 amino acids. Germline V CDR1 and CDR2: MDHEN, SYDVKM. Trimming removed 5 bases at V and 0 bases at J, with 17 bases between. CDR3 in amino acids: CASSVARLGYSNQPQHF. The CDR3 coding sequence is TGTGCCAGCAGTGTGGCCCGACTTGGGTATAGCAATCAGCCCCAGCATTTT.

This chain connects TRBV28 to TRBJ1-2, with D perhaps TRBD1 (5 bases). Trimming removed 5 bases from V and 2 bases from J, with 18 bases in between. Germline-derived CDR1 and CDR2 are MDHEN and SYDVKM. The CDR3 has 16 amino acids. DNA for the CDR3: TGTGCCAGCAGTGTACCTGCCGCGGGACGGAACTATGGCTACACCTTC. It codes for CASSVPAAGRNYGYTF.

The CDR3 DNA reads TGCAGCGTTGAGTCCGGGACAGGGGGATTAAACACCATATATTTT. This encodes CSVESGTGGLNTIYF. The chain carries TRBV29-1 and TRBJ1-3; 11 positions agree with TRBD1. CDR3 length: 15 residues. The germline gives CDR1 SQVTM, CDR2 ANQGSEA. The trim removed 3 bases at V and 6 bases at J, leaving 7 bases unmatched.

The chain uses TRBV27 and TRBJ1-4; 8 bases line up with TRBD1. Germline V CDR1 and CDR2: MNHEY, SMNVEV (reference sequence). Losses at the gene ends were 3 bases for V and 3 bases for J; bases not matched to a gene: 3. The CDR3 consists of 15 residues. DNA of the CDR3: TGTGCCAGCAGTTTGTACAGGGGGGCTAATGAAAAACTGTTTTTT. It specifies CASSLYRGANEKLFF.

CDR3 nucleotide sequence: TGTGCCAGCTCACCTGACCAGGGTACGCAGTATTTT. This encodes CASSPDQGTQYF. The chain couples TRBV18 to TRBJ2-3; a weak D match, TRBD1 (5 bases). Germline assignment: CDR1 KGHSH and CDR2 LQKENI. V lost 3 bases, J lost 8 bases, and 9 bases lay in between. The CDR3 has 12 residues.

This clone was found once. The chain couples TRBV2 to TRBJ2-1, with TRBD2 matching 11 bases. Germline assignment: CDR1 SNHLY and CDR2 FYNNEI. This CDR3 is 15 amino acids long. J was trimmed by 6 bases and V by 4 bases; bases with no gene match: 5. CDR3 sequence (DNA): TGTGCCAGCAGTGCGTTAGCGGGAGGGCTCAATGAGCAGTTCTTC. This sequence encodes CASSALAGGLNEQFF.

The J gene is TRBJ1-2, the V gene TRBV6-6; 12 bases align to TRBD1. CDR3 size: 15 residues. Trimming cost V 5 bases and J 7 bases; bases outside gene matches: 8. Germline CDR1 reads MNHNY; CDR2 reads SVGAGI (reference sequence). The CDR3 spells CASSSPGQGASGYTF. The CDR3 DNA follows: TGTGCCAGCAGTAGCCCGGGACAGGGGGCCAGTGGCTACACCTTC.

DNA for the CDR3: TGCGCCAGCAGCGATACAGGGCACGAGCAGTACTTC. Amino acids: CASSDTGHEQYF. The genes are TRBV5-1 and TRBJ2-7, with D maybe TRBD1 (6 bases). The CDR3 loop spans 12 amino acids. The germline gives CDR1 SGHRS, CDR2 YFSETQ. V lost 4 bases, J lost 5 bases, and 10 bases lay in between.

The rearrangement joins TRBV7-2 to TRBJ2-2; TRBD2 is a possible D gene (7 bases). CDR1 and CDR2 from the germline V gene are SGHTA and FQGNSA. V gave up 7 bases and J gave up 4 bases, with 16 bases separating them. This CDR3 is 15 amino acids long. The CDR3 is CASTTRGTITGELFF. In DNA form, the CDR3 reads TGTGCCAGCACCACAAGGGGGACTATCACCGGGGAGCTGTTTTTT.

Only a few counts were recorded for this clone. The chain joins TRBV14 to TRBJ2-2; the D gene is possibly TRBD2 (6 bases). Germline V gene sequence: CDR1 SGHDN, CDR2 FVKESK. The ends were cut back, 4 bases at V and 3 bases at J, with 15 bases in the middle. The CDR3 has 16 amino acids. The CDR3: CASSPGLRLYTGELFF. In nucleotides, the CDR3 is TGTGCCAGCAGCCCGGGACTCCGCCTCTACACCGGGGAGCTGTTTTTT.

This clone was detected a few times. V and J are TRBV2 and TRBJ2-1; 7 bases match TRBD2. V shed 5 bases and J 2 bases; nucleotides not matched to a gene: 6. This CDR3 region has 15 residues. Germline lookup yields CDR1 SNHLY and CDR2 FYNNEI. CDR3 residues: CASSQSGTTYNEQFF. As DNA, the CDR3 is TGTGCCAGCAGTCAGAGCGGGACTACCTACAATGAGCAGTTCTTC.

The chain employs TRBV15 and TRBJ2-1, with 8 nucleotides matching TRBD2. The CDR3 is 15 residues long. Trimming at V came to 0 bases and at J to 4 bases, leaving 2 bases not matched to a gene. CDR1 is LNHNV and CDR2 is YYDKDF in the germline V gene (reference sequence). CDR3 DNA sequence: TGTGCCACCAGCAGAGATACGGGGGGGTACAATGAGCAGTTCTTC. Translation: CATSRDTGGYNEQFF.

The chain is built from TRBV28 and TRBJ1-1, with 7 bases fitting TRBD1. The CDR3 runs to 14 residues. Germline V gene lookup returns CDR1 MDHEN and CDR2 SYDVKM. With V trimmed by 4 bases and J by 2 bases, 4 bases remained unmatched. The CDR3 sequence is CASSWGQINTEAFF. In DNA, the CDR3 is TGTGCCAGCAGTTGGGGACAGATAAACACTGAAGCTTTCTTT.

This sequence joins TRBV11-2 and TRBJ1-2; 9 bases are a match to TRBD1. This CDR3 region has 17 residues. V shed 6 bases, J shed 4 bases, and the junction held 15 bases outside the gene matches. Per the germline V gene, CDR1 is SGHAT and CDR2 is FQNNGV. CDR3 bases: TGTGCCAGCAGAGGGACATTACAGGGGGCGAACCTCTATGGCTACACCTTC. This sequence encodes CASRGTLQGANLYGYTF. The full variable domain, with the rest looked up from reference TRBV11-2 and TRBJ1-2, is EAGVAQSPRYKIIEKRQSVAFWCNPISGHATLYWYQQILGQGPKLLIQFQNNGVVDDSQLPKDRFSAERLKGVDSTLKIQPAKLEDSAVYLCASRGTLQGANLYGYTFGSGTRLTVV.